This TCR beta chain appears in the sequencing data of a study of PD-1 blockade in classical Hodgkin lymphoma. The study's findings and limits: Healthy donors were reported to have higher baseline TCR diversity than newly diagnosed patients. TCR diversity in CD4+, not CD8+, cells rose significantly by C4D1. Prior to therapy, complete responders displayed diversity much like that of newly diagnosed patients.

Sample time point: cycle 4 day 1 (C4D1), after less than 7 weeks of nivolumab. With no exception, relapse followed autologous stem cell transplantation in all patients, and brentuximab vedotin exposure varied. The patients, who had relapsed/refractory classical Hodgkin lymphoma, achieved best responses of complete response, partial response or progressive disease. Concerning this clone: Its specificity is not known.

The data were produced by immunoSEQ multiplex PCR, yet TCRdb's version contains in-frame clones alone and is incomplete. The sample lists more than 40,000 clones, around 80% occurring once. CDR3 length: 13 residues. The germline V gene has CDR1 LNHDA and CDR2 SQIVND (reference sequence). Trimming took 8 bases from V and 0 from J, leaving 7 bases between them. This sample comprised peripheral blood mononuclear cells (PBMCs), obtained before the fourth cycle of nivolumab. This receptor was taken from a human donor with classical Hodgkin lymphoma. The chain carries TRBV19 and TRBJ2-2; D unclear. The CDR3 sequence: CASRYANTGELFF. DNA for the CDR3: TGTGCCAGTCGTTATGCGAACACCGGGGAGCTGTTTTTT. The full variable domain, with the rest looked up from reference TRBV19 and TRBJ2-2, is DGGITQSPKYLFRKEGQNVTLSCEQNLNHDAMYWYRQDPGQGLRLIYYSQIVNDFQKGDIAEGYSVSREKKESFPLTVTSAQKNPTAFYLCASRYANTGELFFGEGSRLTVL.